The 22 T cell receptor beta chains reported below all come from one sample, sequenced in a study of blood T cell repertoires in COVID-19. Assay: immunoSEQ multiplex PCR; the TCRdb copy retains only in-frame clones and omits some. The sample has over 75,000 clones, approximately 82% seen once. Material for sequencing was peripheral blood. These receptors were obtained from a woman older than 75 with acute or convalescent COVID-19.

V and J are TRBV28 and TRBJ2-7; TRBD2 might be the D (6 bases). The CDR3 loop spans 13 amino acids. V was pared by 5 bases and J by 3 bases, with 11 bases between. Germline CDR1 MDHEN, CDR2 SYDVKM. As DNA, the CDR3 is TGTGCCAGCAGTAAACCCGGGGGCTACGAGCAGTACTTC. Translation: CASSKPGGYEQYF.

As DNA, the CDR3 is TGTGCCAGCAGCTATGTAGCGACAGGGGAAAAACTGTTTTTT. Its protein product is CASSYVATGEKLFF. V is TRBV2 and J is TRBJ1-4; 7 nucleotides match TRBD1. The germline CDR1 and CDR2 sequences are SNHLY and FYNNEI. J was trimmed by 8 bases and V by 6 bases; bases with no gene match: 9. This CDR3 has 14 residues.

The chain recombines TRBV5-8 with TRBJ1-5; possibly TRBD1 for D (6 bases). Trimming took off 4 bases at V and 5 bases at J, with 19 bases between the two ends. The CDR3 is made up of 16 amino acids. Germline CDR1 SGHTS, CDR2 YDEGEE. The CDR3 coding sequence is TGTGCCAGCAGCCCGGCCGGGACAATGGGCGATCAGCCCCAGCATTTT. Translated: CASSPAGTMGDQPQHF.

In its sample, this clone was seen a few times. The chain carries TRBV29-1 and TRBJ2-5; 9 bases fit TRBD2. CDR1 is SQVTM, CDR2 ANQGSEA, per germline. CDR3 length equals 13 residues. V gave up 4 bases and J gave up 7 bases; unmatched junction bases: 7. The CDR3 is CSVGSGSGGTQYF. In DNA, the CDR3 is TGCAGCGTTGGTAGCGGGAGTGGGGGGACCCAGTACTTC.

This clone showed up just a few times. This chain links TRBV6-5 with TRBJ2-7; 10 nucleotides align to TRBD1. After removal of 8 bases from V and 3 bases from J, the junction contained 10 bases not matched to a gene. Germline V CDR1 and CDR2: MNHEY, SVGAGI. The CDR3 length is 15 residues. The CDR3 protein is CASGRGTGVSYEQYF. The CDR3 DNA sequence: TGTGCCAGCGGGAGGGGGACAGGGGTTAGCTACGAGCAGTACTTC.

The genes are TRBV6-6 and TRBJ1-2; no clear D gene. Between the trimmed V and J ends, which lost 5 bases and 0 bases, there was a span of 22 bases. The CDR3 totals 18 residues. Germline lookup yields CDR1 MNHNY and CDR2 SVGAGI (reference sequence). Here the CDR3 DNA reads TGTGCCAGCAGTCGCGGACTCACCCGCCAAAGGGCTAACTATGGCTACACCTTC. It is translated as CASSRGLTRQRANYGYTF.

The chain combines TRBV28 with TRBJ1-4, with D maybe TRBD1 (6 bases). CDR1 is MDHEN, CDR2 SYDVKM, per germline. The CDR3 is 15 residues long. Trimming shortened V by 6 bases and J by 8 bases, and 19 bases separated the two germline ends. The CDR3 sequence: CASSPRDLRGEKLFF. The CDR3 DNA reads as TGTGCCAGCAGCCCTAGGGACCTCAGGGGAGAAAAACTGTTTTTT.

V usage is TRBV19 and J usage is TRBJ2-2; 7 positions agree with TRBD2. CDR1 is LNHDA and CDR2 is SQIVND in the germline V gene (reference sequence). The CDR3 contains 15 residues. Trimming at V came to 4 bases and at J to 7 bases, leaving 9 bases not matched to a gene. The CDR3 region is CASSTRGSYDGELFF. For the CDR3, the DNA is TGTGCCAGTAGTACGCGGGGGAGTTATGACGGGGAGCTGTTTTTT. Based on the CDR3 plus reference TRBV19 and TRBJ2-2, the full variable domain is DGGITQSPKYLFRKEGQNVTLSCEQNLNHDAMYWYRQDPGQGLRLIYYSQIVNDFQKGDIAEGYSVSREKKESFPLTVTSAQKNPTAFYLCASSTRGSYDGELFFGEGSRLTVL.

The V and J genes are TRBV19 and TRBJ2-2; D ambiguous. This CDR3 is built from 14 residues. CDR1 and CDR2 from the germline V gene are LNHDA and SQIVND (reference sequence). V was trimmed by 9 bases and J by 4 bases, leaving 15 bases between them. The CDR3 nucleotides are TGTGCCAGCTTAGAGCCCCCAGGCACCGGGGAGCTGTTTTTT. Translated, it gives CASLEPPGTGELFF.

This clone was picked up a small number of times. This chain joins TRBV5-1 and TRBJ1-2, with D unresolved. Trimming took off 0 bases at V and 8 bases at J, with 11 bases between the two ends. This CDR3 contains 13 residues. Per germline, CDR1 SGHRS and CDR2 YFSETQ. CDR3 nucleotide sequence: TGCGCCAGCAGCTTGGATGACGGGAGGGGCTACACCTTC. Translation gives CASSLDDGRGYTF.

This clone has a count of ten or more. V is TRBV6-1 and J is TRBJ1-1; the D is unclear. V shed 2 bases and J shed 4 bases, with 8 bases lying between them. Germline CDR1 and CDR2: MNHNS and SASEGT. The length of the CDR3 is 13 residues. CDR3 residues: CASSEMEGTEAFF. For the CDR3, the DNA is TGTGCCAGCAGTGAAATGGAGGGCACTGAAGCTTTCTTT.

This clone was recorded at least ten times. The chain carries TRBV2 and TRBJ2-7; D possibly corresponds to TRBD1 (6 bases). CDR1 and CDR2 (germline): SNHLY, FYNNEI. This CDR3 is built from 15 residues. V lost 2 bases, J lost 4 bases, and 15 bases lay in between. DNA of the CDR3: TGTGCCAGCAGTGAAAGGGCAGGACAGCTATACGAGCAGTACTTC. Its protein is CASSERAGQLYEQYF.

V is TRBV5-1 and J is TRBJ1-4; a weak D match, TRBD1 (5 bases). V gave up 7 bases and J gave up 5 bases, with 18 bases separating them. The CDR3 totals 15 residues. Germline V gene lookup returns CDR1 SGHRS and CDR2 YFSETQ. The DNA for the CDR3 is TGCGCCAGCGCTCCAACGGGGGACGGCAATGAAAAACTGTTTTTT. The encoded protein is CASAPTGDGNEKLFF.

The chain links TRBV6-5 to TRBJ1-1, with D possibly TRBD1 on 6 matching bases. V was trimmed by 4 bases and J by 1 base, leaving 13 bases between them. The CDR3 consists of 15 residues. Per the germline V gene, CDR1 is MNHEY and CDR2 is SVGAGI. The chain's CDR3 is CASSSPGTPNTEAFF. The CDR3 DNA is TGTGCCAGCAGTTCCCCCGGGACACCGAACACTGAAGCTTTCTTT.

A single count supports this clone. The chain combines TRBV28 with TRBJ1-4, with 9 nucleotides matching TRBD1. The CDR3 length is 15 residues. Looked up from germline, CDR1 is MDHEN and CDR2 is SYDVKM. After removal of 3 bases from V and 7 bases from J, the junction contained 6 bases not matched to a gene. The CDR3 region is CASSFRGQGGEKLFF. CDR3 sequence (DNA): TGTGCCAGCAGTTTTAGGGGACAGGGCGGTGAAAAACTGTTTTTT. Combining the CDR3 with reference TRBV28 and TRBJ1-4 gives the whole variable domain DVKVTQSSRYLVKRTGEKVFLECVQDMDHENMFWYRQDPGLGLRLIYFSYDVKMKEKGDIPEGYSVSREKKERFSLILESASTNQTSMYLCASSFRGQGGEKLFFGSGTQLSVL.

The chain is built from TRBV18 and TRBJ1-3; D gene ambiguous. V was pared by 2 bases and J by 2 bases, with 7 bases between. Germline assignment: CDR1 KGHSH and CDR2 LQKENI. The CDR3 covers 14 residues. CDR3 sequence (DNA): TGTGCCAGCTCACCAGGCGGGGCTGGAAACACCATATATTTT. Its translation: CASSPGGAGNTIYF.

The chain recombines TRBV12-5 with TRBJ2-2; 10 nucleotides align to TRBD1. Trimming cost V 3 bases and J 5 bases; bases outside gene matches: 3. The length of the CDR3 is 15 residues. Germline-derived CDR1 and CDR2 are LGHNT and FRNRAP. This CDR3 reads CASGFGTGETGELFF. CDR3 bases: TGTGCTAGTGGTTTTGGGACAGGGGAGACCGGGGAGCTGTTTTTT. Complete variable domain (other parts from reference TRBV12-5 and TRBJ2-2): DARVTQTPRHKVTEMGQEVTMRCQPILGHNTVFWYRQTMMQGLELLAYFRNRAPLDDSGMPKDRFSAEMPDATLATLKIQPSEPRDSAVYFCASGFGTGETGELFFGEGSRLTVL.

The chain joins TRBV15 to TRBJ1-6; 7 positions agree with TRBD1. The trim removed 4 bases at V and 7 bases at J, leaving 7 bases unmatched. The CDR3 has 15 amino acids. Germline CDR1 and CDR2: LNHNV and YYDKDF (reference sequence). The CDR3 coding sequence is TGTGCCACCAGCATTAACAGGGGCCAGAATTCACCCCTCCACTTT. Translating gives CATSINRGQNSPLHF. Combining the CDR3 with reference TRBV15 and TRBJ1-6 gives the whole variable domain DAMVIQNPRYQVTQFGKPVTLSCSQTLNHNVMYWYQQKSSQAPKLLFHYYDKDFNNEADTPDNFQSRRPNTSFCFLDIRSPGLGDTAMYLCATSINRGQNSPLHFGNGTRLTVT.

The chain combines TRBV28 with TRBJ2-7, with 12 bases matching TRBD2. With V trimmed by 7 bases and J by 2 bases, 3 bases remained unmatched. CDR3 length: 14 amino acids. Per germline, CDR1 MDHEN and CDR2 SYDVKM. CDR3 sequence (DNA): TGTGCCAGCACGAGGACTAGCGGGACCTACGAGCAGTACTTC. Its protein is CASTRTSGTYEQYF. Full variable domain (missing parts from reference TRBV28 and TRBJ2-7): DVKVTQSSRYLVKRTGEKVFLECVQDMDHENMFWYRQDPGLGLRLIYFSYDVKMKEKGDIPEGYSVSREKKERFSLILESASTNQTSMYLCASTRTSGTYEQYFGPGTRLTVT.

V and J are TRBV25-1 and TRBJ1-2; D is unclear. This CDR3 contains 12 residues. Per the germline V gene, CDR1 is MGHDK and CDR2 is SYGVNS. The V gene lost 7 bases and the J gene lost 8 bases, with 14 bases spanning the gap. The chain's CDR3 is CASMEIGGGYTF. CDR3 in DNA: TGTGCCAGCATGGAAATCGGAGGCGGCTACACCTTC.

The V and J genes are TRBV18 and TRBJ2-5; 7 nucleotides align to TRBD1. This CDR3 is built from 15 residues. The germline V gene has CDR1 KGHSH and CDR2 LQKENI. V was pared by 8 bases and J by 0 bases, with 9 bases of the junction left unmatched. CDR3 residues: CASTTGTVNQETQYF. CDR3 DNA: TGTGCCAGCACCACCGGGACAGTAAACCAAGAGACCCAGTACTTC.

The J gene is TRBJ2-2, the V gene TRBV2; 7 positions agree with TRBD2. This CDR3 has 15 amino acids. V gave up 0 bases and J gave up 10 bases; unmatched junction bases: 8. Per the germline V gene, CDR1 is SNHLY and CDR2 is FYNNEI. In nucleotides, the CDR3 is TGTGCCAGCAGTGAAGCGCGGACTAGTGGAACGGAGCTGTTTTTT. Translation: CASSEARTSGTELFF.